Following are 30 T cell receptor beta chains from one sample sequenced in a study of human T cells and chemical hapten exposure. The time point was: patch test 3, about 24 weeks after DPC sensitization. Treatment specified: therapeutic diphenylcyclopropenone sensitization with weekly scalp DPC. TCRdb processed the RACE reads anew with MiXCR; each CDR3 protein has one entry. The sample shows about 190,000 distinct CDR3 sequences, about 25% of them seen only once. The specimen was whole blood, collected in connection with sensitization to the hapten diphenylcyclopropenone (DPC). These receptors were collected from a woman aged 40 to 50 with alopecia areata. Some clones in this sample may be carry-over from other donors' samples.

This clonotype came up once. The rearrangement joins TRBV11-2 to TRBJ1-1, with unresolved D. This CDR3 comprises 13 residues. Trimming took 5 bases from V and 0 from J, leaving 7 bases between them. Germline V gene sequence: CDR1 SGHAT, CDR2 FQNNGV. CDR3 region: CASSPMMNTEAFF. The CDR3 DNA sequence: TGTGCCAGCAGCCCGATGATGAACACTGAAGCTTTCTTT.

The J gene is TRBJ1-1, the V gene TRBV7-9, with D tentatively TRBD1 (6 bases). Trimming left V 2 bases short and J 3 bases short, with 7 bases between. CDR1 is SEHNR and CDR2 is FQNEAQ in the germline V gene (reference sequence). The length of the CDR3 is 13 residues. CDR3 in DNA: TGTGCCAGCAGCTTAAGGGGGGACACTGAAGCTTTCTTT. Translating it yields CASSLRGDTEAFF.

V usage is TRBV10-3 and J usage is TRBJ1-2; 8 positions agree with TRBD1. The CDR3 runs 15 residues. CDR1 is ENHRY and CDR2 is SYGVKD in the germline V gene. V lost 2 bases to trimming and J lost 8 bases; unmatched junction nucleotides: 10. For the CDR3, the DNA is TGTGCCATCAGTGAGGGACCAGCCAGGGGGCGAGGCTACACCTTC. This translates into CAISEGPARGRGYTF.

This clonotype was observed a handful of times. The chain employs TRBV29-1 and TRBJ2-1; 7 nucleotides line up with TRBD1. CDR3 length: 13 amino acids. Germline V CDR1 and CDR2: SQVTM, ANQGSEA. Unmatched junction bases numbered 3, after V lost 7 bases and J lost 0 bases. In DNA form, the CDR3 reads TGCAGCGCGGGGACAGTCTCCTACAATGAGCAGTTCTTC. Residues: CSAGTVSYNEQFF.

The V gene is TRBV2, the J gene TRBJ2-3; 11 bases agree with TRBD2. V shed 4 bases, J shed 6 bases, and the junction held 6 bases outside the gene matches. Germline lookup yields CDR1 SNHLY and CDR2 FYNNEI. This CDR3 spans 15 amino acids. This chain's CDR3 is CASSGGLAGGDTQYF. The CDR3 DNA reads as TGTGCCAGCAGTGGCGGTCTAGCGGGAGGCGATACGCAGTATTTT.

The table lists this clonotype with a few counts. As DNA, the CDR3 is TGTGCCAGCAGCGAGCAGGAAAATCAGCCCCAGCATTTT. Translating it yields CASSEQENQPQHF. The J gene is TRBJ1-5, the V gene TRBV7-2, with D uncertain. The germline V and J ends were trimmed by 5 bases and 4 bases, with 9 bases remaining between them. The germline V gene has CDR1 SGHTA and CDR2 FQGNSA. The CDR3 extends over 13 amino acids.

This clonotype showed up just a few times. The rearrangement uses TRBV29-1 and TRBJ2-7; 9 bases are a match to TRBD1. The CDR3 contains 14 residues. The germline gives CDR1 SQVTM, CDR2 ANQGSEA. The V segment lost 2 bases and the J segment 3 bases; nucleotides outside the gene matches: 5. In nucleotides, the CDR3 is TGCAGCGTTGAACAGGGACAGGGTTACTACGAGCAGTACTTC. Protein: CSVEQGQGYYEQYF.

This clonotype was counted between two and nine times. The CDR3 DNA follows: TGCAGTGCTAGAGGGGAGCGGGAGGTACCCGAGCAGTACTTC. Its protein product is CSARGEREVPEQYF. The chain couples TRBV20-1 to TRBJ2-7; TRBD2 matches 9 bases. The CDR3 spans 14 residues. Germline V gene sequence: CDR1 DFQATT, CDR2 SNEGSKA (reference sequence). V lost 1 base and J lost 6; bases outside the gene matches: 7.

The rearrangement joins TRBV28 to TRBJ1-2, with D unresolved. Per the germline V gene, CDR1 is MDHEN and CDR2 is SYDVKM. This CDR3 has 13 residues. Trimming shortened V by 4 bases and J by 4 bases, and 10 bases separated the two germline ends. The CDR3 loop reads CASSSDVPYGYTF. Written as DNA, the CDR3 is TGTGCCAGCAGTTCGGACGTCCCCTATGGCTACACCTTC.

This clonotype was seen a few times. The chain uses TRBV4-2 and TRBJ2-6; D possibly corresponds to TRBD1 (6 bases). The length of the CDR3 is 17 residues. Trimming removed 4 bases at V and 3 bases at J, with 16 bases between. The germline gives CDR1 LGHNA, CDR2 YNFKEQ. CDR3: CASSRTTGTGGANVLTF. Written as DNA, the CDR3 is TGTGCCAGCAGCCGCACTACAGGGACGGGTGGGGCCAACGTCCTGACTTTC.

This clonotype showed up just a few times. This chain uses TRBV6-2 or TRBV6-3 with TRBJ2-3; possibly TRBD2 for D (5 bases). V lost 0 bases and J lost 5, with 12 bases in between. Germline V lookup: CDR1 MNHEY, CDR2 SVGEGT. CDR3 length equals 15 residues. CDR3 sequence: CASSYSRLAGDTQYF. The CDR3 DNA follows: TGTGCCAGCAGTTACTCGAGGCTAGCAGGAGATACGCAGTATTTT.

This clonotype was seen a few times. The V gene is TRBV6-2 or TRBV6-3, the J gene TRBJ2-7; TRBD2 matches 13 bases. The CDR3 loop spans 15 amino acids. Germline V lookup: CDR1 MNHEY, CDR2 SVGEGT. The V and J ends lost 0 bases and 7 bases, in that order; junction bases with no gene match: 3. The CDR3 is CASSYSTSGRYEQYF. The DNA of the CDR3 is TGTGCCAGCAGTTACTCGACTAGCGGGAGGTATGAGCAGTACTTC.

The chain uses TRBV28 and TRBJ2-7; D possibly corresponds to TRBD1 (5 bases). This CDR3 spans 15 amino acids. Trimming pared 8 bases from V and 6 bases from J, leaving 23 bases between. Germline assignment: CDR1 MDHEN and CDR2 SYDVKM. CDR3 nucleotides: TGTGCCAGCCTTGTAAACCAGGGTAAACTCGGCGAGCAGTACTTC. Residues: CASLVNQGKLGEQYF.

This clonotype was seen more than once but under ten times. This CDR3 is CASSFQGRGTGSGNTIYF. In DNA, the CDR3 is TGTGCCAGCAGTTTTCAAGGGCGAGGGACGGGCTCTGGAAACACCATATATTTT. The chain employs TRBV28 and TRBJ1-3; maybe TRBD1 (5 bases). Trimming removed 3 bases from V and 0 bases from J, with 18 bases in between. Looked up from germline, CDR1 is MDHEN and CDR2 is SYDVKM. CDR3 length equals 18 residues.

This clonotype has more than one count but fewer than ten. Sequence at one end of the junction differs from germline and may be a read error. V usage is TRBV15 and J usage is TRBJ2-2, with D tentatively TRBD2 (5 bases). Germline V lookup: CDR1 LNHNV, CDR2 YYDKDF (reference sequence). The CDR3 loop spans 14 amino acids. CDR3 in amino acids: CATSKSGGYGKLFF. CDR3 DNA sequence: TGTGCCACCAGCAAATCTGGCGGCTACGGGAAGCTGTTTTTT. The complete variable domain, with remaining parts taken from reference TRBV15 and TRBJ2-2, reads DAMVIQNPRYQVTQFGKPVTLSCSQTLNHNVMYWYQQKSSQAPKLLFHYYDKDFNNEADTPDNFQSRRPNTSFCFLDIRSPGLGDTAMYLCATSKSGGYGKLFFGEGSRLTVL.

The rearrangement uses TRBV5-1 and TRBJ2-7; 9 bases are shared with TRBD1. V gave up 3 bases and J gave up 5 bases; unmatched junction bases: 12. CDR3 length: 16 residues. Germline V gives CDR1 SGHRS, CDR2 YFSETQ. CDR3 in amino acids: CASSSLTGGLVDEQYF. CDR3 nucleotide sequence: TGCGCCAGCAGCTCCTTGACAGGGGGGCTAGTCGACGAGCAGTACTTC. Filled out from reference TRBV5-1 and TRBJ2-7, the complete variable domain reads KAGVTQTPRYLIKTRGQQVTLSCSPISGHRSVSWYQQTPGQGLQFLFEYFSETQRNKGNFPGRFSGRQFSNSRSEMNVSTLELGDSALYLCASSSLTGGLVDEQYFGPGTRLTVT.

The chain couples TRBV7-2 to TRBJ2-1; TRBD2 agrees at 9 bases. Germline trimming cut 3 bases from V and 10 bases from J; bases unmatched to any gene: 10. CDR1 is SGHTA and CDR2 is FQGNSA in the germline V gene. There are 15 residues in the CDR3. This CDR3 reads CASSFGAGGPREQFF. CDR3 DNA sequence: TGTGCCAGCAGCTTTGGGGCGGGAGGGCCACGAGAGCAGTTCTTC. Based on the CDR3 plus reference TRBV7-2 and TRBJ2-1, the full variable domain is GAGVSQSPSNKVTEKGKDVELRCDPISGHTALYWYRQSLGQGLEFLIYFQGNSAPDKSGLPSDRFSAERTGGSVSTLTIQRTQQEDSAVYLCASSFGAGGPREQFFGPGTRLTVL.

The rearrangement links TRBV28 to TRBJ2-5; perhaps TRBD1 as D (6 bases). The CDR3 is 13 amino acids. Germline-derived CDR1 and CDR2 are MDHEN and SYDVKM. The V end lost 1 base, the J end lost 6 bases, and 9 bases lay between the germline ends. The CDR3 reads CASSLSRGKTQYF. In nucleotides, the CDR3 is TGTGCCAGCAGTTTATCCAGGGGAAAGACCCAGTACTTC.

The chain links TRBV20-1 to TRBJ2-2, with a weak D call TRBD2 (5 bases). Trimming shortened V by 3 bases and J by 3 bases, and 5 bases separated the two germline ends. From germline, CDR1 is DFQATT and CDR2 SNEGSKA (reference sequence). This CDR3 is 12 amino acids long. The CDR3 nucleotides read TGCAGTGCTAGGAGGGACACCGGGGAGCTGTTTTTT. Translating gives CSARRDTGELFF.

This clonotype was detected a few times. This chain uses TRBV5-1 with TRBJ1-4; D gene uncertain. Germline V gives CDR1 SGHRS, CDR2 YFSETQ. Trimming shortened V by 0 bases and J by 3 bases, and 9 bases separated the two germline ends. The CDR3 sequence is 15 residues long. In DNA form, the CDR3 reads TGCGCCAGCAGCTTGGGTCCAGTTTCTAATGAAAAACTGTTTTTT. Translation gives CASSLGPVSNEKLFF.

This clonotype has only a few counts. The chain combines TRBV28 with TRBJ2-7; TRBD2 is a possible D gene (6 bases). The V gene's germline CDR1 is MDHEN and CDR2 SYDVKM. The CDR3 has 13 residues. Trimming shortened V by 10 bases and J by 4 bases, and 17 bases separated the two germline ends. CDR3 amino acids: CATPSGVGYEQYF. DNA for the CDR3: TGTGCCACCCCGTCGGGGGTTGGGTACGAGCAGTACTTC.

The chain has TRBV12-3 or TRBV12-4 and TRBJ1-5; no reliable D call. The germline V and J ends were trimmed by 8 bases and 4 bases, with 12 bases remaining between them. There are 13 residues in the CDR3. CDR3: CASGWVGNQPQHF. CDR3 in DNA: TGTGCCAGCGGGTGGGTTGGAAATCAGCCCCAGCATTTT.

This clonotype was observed a few times. This rearrangement joins TRBV7-9 to TRBJ2-7; TRBD1 matches at 7 bases. There are 14 residues in the CDR3. The germline CDR1 and CDR2 sequences are SEHNR and FQNEAQ (reference sequence). Trimming at V came to 5 bases and at J to 5 bases, leaving 9 bases not matched to a gene. CDR3: CASSPTGRPDEQYF. The CDR3 region has the DNA TGTGCCAGCAGCCCGACAGGGCGGCCGGACGAGCAGTACTTC.

The gene calls are TRBV4-3 and TRBJ2-2; D gene uncertain. CDR1 is LGHNA and CDR2 is YSLEER in the germline V gene. The CDR3 spans 13 residues. V lost 0 bases to trimming and J lost 8 bases, with 7 bases between them. The CDR3 nucleotides are TGCGCCAGCAGCCAAGATTTGGTAGGGGAGCTGTTTTTT. It encodes CASSQDLVGELFF.

The genes are TRBV5-6 and TRBJ2-3; TRBD2 matches 14 bases. Germline lookup yields CDR1 SGHDT and CDR2 YYEEEE. This CDR3 spans 16 amino acids. V lost 3 bases to trimming and J lost 8 bases; unmatched junction nucleotides: 8. This CDR3 reads CASSYRTSGRMGTQYF. In DNA form, the CDR3 reads TGTGCCAGCAGCTATAGGACTAGCGGGAGGATGGGTACGCAGTATTTT.

The V gene is TRBV12-3 or TRBV12-4, the J gene TRBJ1-5; D call uncertain. With 8 bases removed from V and 2 bases from J, the gap between germline ends came to 13 bases. CDR3 length: 14 residues. The CDR3: CASQNTQGNQPQHF. The CDR3 DNA follows: TGTGCCAGCCAAAACACCCAGGGCAATCAGCCCCAGCATTTT.

The chain recombines TRBV12-5 with TRBJ2-3, with D perhaps matching TRBD2 (6 bases). Trimming shortened V by 9 bases and J by 0 bases, and 16 bases separated the two germline ends. From germline, CDR1 is LGHNT and CDR2 FRNRAP. The CDR3 loop spans 15 amino acids. CDR3 loop: CARDDGGTSTDTQYF. As DNA, the CDR3 is TGTGCTAGGGACGACGGCGGGACTAGCACAGATACGCAGTATTTT.

This clonotype was recorded a few times. The chain carries TRBV5-1 and TRBJ1-6; 8 nucleotides agree with TRBD1. CDR1 and CDR2 from the germline V gene are SGHRS and YFSETQ. CDR3 length: 14 residues. Trimming took 4 bases from V and 7 from J; bases not matched to a gene: 4. CDR3 region: CASSLDRANSPLHF. The CDR3 DNA sequence: TGCGCCAGCAGCCTGGACAGGGCAAATTCACCCCTCCACTTT.

In this sample, this clonotype turned up many times. The rearrangement links TRBV19 to TRBJ2-7; D uncertain. V was trimmed by 7 bases and J by 0 bases, leaving 16 bases between them. Germline-derived CDR1 and CDR2 are LNHDA and SQIVND (reference sequence). This CDR3 contains 15 residues. CDR3 in amino acids: CASTHRLSPSYEQYF. Written as DNA, the CDR3 is TGTGCCAGTACCCACCGTTTGAGCCCCTCCTACGAGCAGTACTTC.

This clonotype has just a few counts. This rearrangement joins TRBV24-1 to TRBJ2-7; TRBD1 matches at 10 bases. With V trimmed by 3 bases and J by 5 bases, 6 bases remained unmatched. Germline-derived CDR1 and CDR2 are KGHDR and SFDVKD. The CDR3 extends over 15 amino acids. The CDR3 nucleotides read TGTGCCACCAGTGATCCCGGGACAGGGGTTGACGAGCAGTACTTC. It translates to CATSDPGTGVDEQYF.